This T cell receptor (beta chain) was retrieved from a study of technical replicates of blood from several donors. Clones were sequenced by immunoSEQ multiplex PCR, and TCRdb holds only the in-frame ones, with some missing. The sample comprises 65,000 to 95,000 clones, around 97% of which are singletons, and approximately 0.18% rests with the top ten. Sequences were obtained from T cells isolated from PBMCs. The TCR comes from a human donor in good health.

CDR3 residues: CASMSGTGISYEQYF. In DNA form, the CDR3 reads TGTGCCAGTATGTCAGGGACAGGGATCTCCTACGAGCAGTACTTC. The gene calls are TRBV19 and TRBJ2-7, with TRBD1 identical over 9 bases. After removal of 7 bases from V and 0 bases from J, the junction contained 7 bases not matched to a gene. CDR3 length: 15 amino acids. Germline values: CDR1 LNHDA, CDR2 SQIVND (reference sequence).